This entry lists 28 T cell receptor beta chains sequenced from one sample in a study of identical twins. TCRdb processed the 5' RACE reads anew with MiXCR; each CDR3 protein has one entry. The sample has approximately 210,000 distinct CDR3 sequences, 15% seen once. This sample also belongs to another study, concerning T cells expressing NK-cell markers.

The material sequenced was CD8+ T cells sorted from blood. The receptor source for this set is a woman aged 18-29 years in good health.

In its sample, this clonotype was seen a few times. This sequence joins TRBV7-2 and TRBJ2-1; perhaps TRBD1 as D (5 bases). From germline, CDR1 is SGHTA and CDR2 FQGNSA. V was pared by 5 bases and J by 7 bases, with 9 bases between. This CDR3 contains 12 residues. For the CDR3, the DNA is TGTGCCAGCAGCCACACAGGAAATGAGCAGTTCTTC. This codes for CASSHTGNEQFF.

The sample holds a few counts of this clonotype. The gene calls are TRBV20-1 and TRBJ2-7; 12 nucleotides match TRBD2. Germline V gene lookup returns CDR1 DFQATT and CDR2 SNEGSKA (reference sequence). The CDR3 has 14 residues. With 6 bases clipped from V and 4 bases from J, the junction kept 7 bases outside the gene matches. CDR3 sequence: CSAKTGLAGYEQYF. The CDR3 DNA follows: TGCAGTGCAAAAACGGGACTAGCGGGTTACGAGCAGTACTTC.

This clonotype was found a few times. The J gene is TRBJ2-7, the V gene TRBV29-1, with TRBD2 matching over 10 bases. V lost 4 bases and J lost 4; bases outside the gene matches: 4. This CDR3 spans 13 amino acids. Germline loops: CDR1 SQVTM, CDR2 ANQGSEA. CDR3: CSVVPSGSYEQYF. The CDR3 DNA is TGCAGCGTTGTCCCTAGCGGGAGTTACGAGCAGTACTTC.

Only a few counts were recorded for this clonotype. The chain carries TRBV12-3 or TRBV12-4 and TRBJ2-7; TRBD2 matches 12 bases. The CDR3 is 16 amino acids. The V gene end was trimmed by 3 bases and the J gene end by 4 bases; junction bases not matched to a gene: 7. CDR3 in amino acids: CASSFGPGLAGYEQYF. CDR3 in DNA: TGTGCCAGCAGTTTCGGCCCGGGACTAGCGGGTTACGAGCAGTACTTC.

The J gene is TRBJ2-5, the V gene TRBV7-2; 8 bases are shared with TRBD2. The CDR3 spans 15 residues. Germline CDR1 SGHTA, CDR2 FQGNSA. Unmatched junction bases numbered 10, after V lost 8 bases and J lost 2 bases. This CDR3 is CASVPGGGFQETQYF. Written as DNA, the CDR3 is TGTGCCAGCGTTCCGGGCGGGGGGTTTCAAGAGACCCAGTACTTC.

There are a few counts of this clonotype. The chain links TRBV12-3 or TRBV12-4 to TRBJ1-1; D remains unclear. V lost 7 bases and J lost 4, with 10 bases in between. The CDR3 is made up of 12 amino acids. The chain's CDR3 is CASIIKGTEAFF. For the CDR3, the DNA is TGTGCCAGCATAATAAAGGGCACTGAAGCTTTCTTT.

In its sample, this clonotype was seen a few times. The chain combines TRBV9 with TRBJ2-2; 8 nucleotides align to TRBD2. Germline CDR1 is SGDLS and CDR2 is YYNGEE. This CDR3 has 16 residues. Trimming removed 3 bases from V and 3 bases from J; junction bases left unmatched: 7. The DNA for the CDR3 is TGTGCCAGCAGCGACCGGGGGGGCCGGGACACCGGGGAGCTGTTTTTT. It is translated as CASSDRGGRDTGELFF.

This clonotype was detected a few times. This rearrangement joins TRBV4-3 to TRBJ2-4; 7 nucleotides align to TRBD2. Looked up from germline, CDR1 is LGHNA and CDR2 is YSLEER. Unmatched junction bases numbered 5, after V lost 0 bases and J lost 6 bases. This CDR3 is built from 15 residues. This CDR3 is CASSQDRSSGNIQYF. Written as DNA, the CDR3 is TGCGCCAGCAGCCAAGATAGGTCTAGCGGAAACATTCAGTACTTC.

This chain links TRBV10-3 with TRBJ2-5; perhaps TRBD2 as D (6 bases). CDR1 and CDR2 (germline): ENHRY, SYGVKD. Trimming removed 2 bases at V and 1 base at J, with 14 bases between. The CDR3 covers 16 residues. CDR3 in DNA: TGTGCCATCAGTGAGCCCCGTCTAGCGCTCCAAGAGACCCAGTACTTC. It specifies CAISEPRLALQETQYF.

This rearrangement joins TRBV19 to TRBJ2-1; 8 nucleotides line up with TRBD2. V lost 1 base, J lost 4 bases, and 6 bases stayed unmatched. Germline V gene sequence: CDR1 LNHDA, CDR2 SQIVND (reference sequence). The CDR3 has 16 residues. Here the CDR3 DNA reads TGTGCCAGTAGTATAGTGTCCAGCGGGGGTTACAATGAGCAGTTCTTC. Amino acid sequence: CASSIVSSGGYNEQFF.

This clonotype was observed a handful of times. V is TRBV7-6 and J is TRBJ2-1; 8 nucleotides agree with TRBD2. The CDR3 spans 14 residues. CDR1 is SGHVS, CDR2 FNYEAQ, per germline. V was clipped by 5 bases and J by 5 bases; unmatched bases: 5. CDR3 nucleotide sequence: TGTGCCAGCAGCCAAGGACTAGCAGACAATGAGCAGTTCTTC. Residues: CASSQGLADNEQFF.

The chain links TRBV28 to TRBJ2-3; no definite D call. There are 11 residues in the CDR3. Trimming pared 8 bases from V and 2 bases from J, leaving 5 bases between. In germline, CDR1 is MDHEN, CDR2 SYDVKM. CDR3 DNA sequence: TGTGCCAGCCTCTCCACAGATACGCAGTATTTT. Protein: CASLSTDTQYF.

The rearrangement joins TRBV12-3 or TRBV12-4 to TRBJ1-3, with D tentatively TRBD1 (6 bases). This CDR3 has 13 residues. V shed 5 bases and J shed 4 bases, with 9 bases lying between them. As DNA, the CDR3 is TGTGCCAGCAGTCAAACAGGGGGAAACACCATATATTTT. It translates to CASSQTGGNTIYF.

A few counts support this clonotype. The V gene is TRBV7-6, the J gene TRBJ2-3, with 11 bases that match TRBD2. The V gene end was trimmed by 4 bases and the J gene end by 2 bases; junction bases not matched to a gene: 5. The CDR3 has 16 amino acids. Germline lookup yields CDR1 SGHVS and CDR2 FNYEAQ. CDR3 amino acids: CASSSFSGGATDTQYF. DNA for the CDR3: TGTGCCAGCAGCTCATTTAGCGGGGGGGCCACAGATACGCAGTATTTT.

V gene TRBV7-9 combines with J gene TRBJ2-5; 11 nucleotides line up with TRBD2. Per the germline V gene, CDR1 is SEHNR and CDR2 is FQNEAQ (reference sequence). The V gene end was trimmed by 6 bases and the J gene end by 0 bases; junction bases not matched to a gene: 9. CDR3 length: 17 residues. The CDR3 nucleotides are TGTGCCAGCAGTCCACGCCGACTAGCGGGATACCAAGAGACCCAGTACTTC. Translating gives CASSPRRLAGYQETQYF.

J is TRBJ2-1 and V is TRBV20-1; D remains ambiguous. With 5 bases removed from V and 2 bases from J, the gap between germline ends came to 16 bases. CDR3 length: 15 amino acids. Germline V CDR1 and CDR2: DFQATT, SNEGSKA (reference sequence). DNA for the CDR3: TGCAGTGCTCAGACCGGTCTTGGCACCTACAATGAGCAGTTCTTC. Its translation is CSAQTGLGTYNEQFF.

This clonotype was detected once. The chain is built from TRBV9 and TRBJ2-7; D remains ambiguous. The CDR3 consists of 15 residues. Germline CDR1 is SGDLS and CDR2 is YYNGEE. V was pared by 0 bases and J by 0 bases, with 10 bases between. This CDR3 is CASSVGLASSYEQYF. The CDR3 DNA reads as TGTGCCAGCAGCGTAGGTCTCGCCAGCTCCTACGAGCAGTACTTC.

The table lists this clonotype with a few counts. The chain is built from TRBV2 and TRBJ2-7; D remains ambiguous. The CDR3 has 14 amino acids. The V gene's germline CDR1 is SNHLY and CDR2 FYNNEI. V lost 0 bases and J 2 bases, leaving 8 bases between the germline ends. The CDR3 sequence is CASSEAGMTYEQYF. DNA of the CDR3: TGTGCCAGCAGTGAAGCGGGGATGACCTACGAGCAGTACTTC.

The chain has TRBV20-1 and TRBJ2-1; D perhaps matches TRBD2 (5 bases). Germline lookup yields CDR1 DFQATT and CDR2 SNEGSKA (reference sequence). The CDR3 length is 14 residues. Trimming shortened V by 6 bases and J by 6 bases, and 18 bases separated the two germline ends. As DNA, the CDR3 is TGCAGTGCCCGGGATACTATTCCCCTCAATGAGCAGTTCTTC. This encodes CSARDTIPLNEQFF.

This chain uses TRBV27 with TRBJ1-1, with D hard to call. Trimming took 2 bases from V and 0 from J, leaving 4 bases between them. The germline V gene has CDR1 MNHEY and CDR2 SMNVEV (reference sequence). This CDR3 spans 13 amino acids. The CDR3 DNA reads as TGTGCCAGCAGTTTAATGATGAACACTGAAGCTTTCTTT. Amino acid sequence: CASSLMMNTEAFF.

This clonotype was picked up a small number of times. The chain employs TRBV20-1 and TRBJ2-7; D not resolved. CDR1 and CDR2 from the germline V gene are DFQATT and SNEGSKA (reference sequence). V dropped 1 base and J dropped 3 bases, with 19 bases sitting between them. This CDR3 contains 16 residues. The CDR3 sequence is CSARGDMVAEIYEQYF. DNA for the CDR3: TGCAGTGCTAGAGGAGATATGGTAGCCGAGATCTACGAGCAGTACTTC.

V and J are TRBV12-3 or TRBV12-4 and TRBJ1-1; TRBD1 aligns across 8 bases. This CDR3 contains 12 residues. The V segment lost 1 base and the J segment 8 bases; nucleotides outside the gene matches: 0. CDR3 in amino acids: CASSLGDREAFF. CDR3 sequence (DNA): TGTGCCAGCAGTTTAGGGGACAGGGAAGCTTTCTTT.

The table lists this clonotype with a few counts. V gene TRBV15 combines with J gene TRBJ2-5, with TRBD1 identical over 9 bases. Germline assignment: CDR1 LNHNV and CDR2 YYDKDF (reference sequence). There are 15 residues in the CDR3. After removal of 5 bases from V and 4 bases from J, the junction contained 8 bases not matched to a gene. The CDR3 reads CATSGTGGSGETQYF. The CDR3 DNA reads as TGTGCCACCAGCGGAACAGGGGGCTCAGGAGAGACCCAGTACTTC.

The V gene is TRBV14, the J gene TRBJ2-1; no reliable D call. Germline assignment: CDR1 SGHDN and CDR2 FVKESK. The CDR3 length is 16 residues. V was shortened by 0 bases and J by 6 bases, with 15 bases between the two germline ends. CDR3 nucleotides: TGTGCCAGCAGCCAAGATCCGGGCGCCATAAGCAATGAGCAGTTCTTC. Amino acid sequence: CASSQDPGAISNEQFF. Based on the CDR3 plus reference TRBV14 and TRBJ2-1, the full variable domain is EAGVTQFPSHSVIEKGQTVTLRCDPISGHDNLYWYRRVMGKEIKFLLHFVKESKQDESGMPNNRFLAERTGGTYSTLKVQPAELEDSGVYFCASSQDPGAISNEQFFGPGTRLTVL.

The chain links TRBV7-8 to TRBJ2-1; 13 nucleotides match TRBD2. Trimming removed 6 bases from V and 5 bases from J; junction bases left unmatched: 7. This CDR3 comprises 16 residues. Germline V gives CDR1 SGHVS, CDR2 FQNEAQ. The CDR3, as DNA: TGTGCCAGCAGACGTACTAGCGGGAGGGGGCACAATGAGCAGTTCTTC. Its protein product is CASRRTSGRGHNEQFF. Full variable domain (remainder filled in from reference TRBV7-8 and TRBJ2-1): GAGVSQSPRYKVAKRGQDVALRCDPISGHVSLFWYQQALGQGPEFLTYFQNEAQLDKSGLPSDRFFAERPEGSVSTLKIQRTQQEDSAVYLCASRRTSGRGHNEQFFGPGTRLTVL.

In this sample, this clonotype turned up many times. The genes are TRBV6-5 and TRBJ2-7; D gene uncertain. Deletions cut 8 bases from V and 1 base from J, with 3 bases between. Germline CDR1 is MNHEY and CDR2 is SVGAGI. The length of the CDR3 is 10 residues. CDR3 coding DNA: TGTGCCAGCGGGTCCTACGAGCAGTACTTC. It is translated as CASGSYEQYF.

There are a few counts of this clonotype. CDR3 coding DNA: TGTGCCAGCAGCTTAGAAGGGGGGCTTCACTACTTC. This translates into CASSLEGGLHYF. V is TRBV7-9 and J is TRBJ2-7; D is possibly TRBD1 or TRBD2 (6 bases each). Deletions cut 1 base from V and 13 bases from J, with 14 bases between. The length of the CDR3 is 12 residues. Germline CDR1 reads SEHNR; CDR2 reads FQNEAQ (reference sequence).

The sample holds a few counts of this clonotype. This chain connects TRBV15 to TRBJ1-2; D might be TRBD1 (5 bases). Deletions cut 2 bases from V and 8 bases from J, with 27 bases between. Germline V gene data show CDR1 as LNHNV and CDR2 as YYDKDF (reference sequence). There are 18 residues in the CDR3. CDR3 residues: CATSRRPYGASLTGGYTF. The DNA for the CDR3 is TGTGCCACCAGCAGACGTCCGTATGGGGCCTCTCTAACGGGGGGCTACACCTTC.